The TCR beta chain described here comes from a study of OX40 agonist ivuxolimab in advanced cancers. General study findings and limits: In general, CD8+ T cells held more expanded clones than CD4+ did, on average.

TCRdb's copy holds only in-frame clones and misses some; the assay was immunoSEQ multiplex PCR. The repertoire consists of roughly 99,000 clones, with around 93% occurring once and the leading ten covering roughly 1.2%. Of note for this clone: The antigen remains unidentified.

Looked up from germline, CDR1 is MNHEY and CDR2 is SMNVEV (reference sequence). This CDR3 comprises 15 residues. V gave up 4 bases and J gave up 2 bases; unmatched junction bases: 4. The sequences come from CD4+ or CD8+ T cells sorted from blood, collected in a trial of the OX40 agonist ivuxolimab. This receptor was taken from an adult with an advanced solid tumor such as melanoma, head and neck, liver or kidney cancer. The gene calls are TRBV27 and TRBJ2-7, with 11 positions matching TRBD2. CDR3: CASSSTSGAAYEQYF. The CDR3 DNA reads as TGTGCCAGCAGTTCGACTAGCGGGGCCGCCTACGAGCAGTACTTC.